This note documents a single TCR beta chain sequence. The antigen remains undetermined. This entry belongs to a study of blood T cell dynamics during melanoma immunotherapy. Whole-study results and caveats: The study could not tell melanoma-specific clones from general immune activation.

After removal of 3 bases from V and 10 bases from J, the junction contained 10 bases not matched to a gene. The V gene's germline CDR1 is GTSNPN and CDR2 SVGIG (reference sequence). The CDR3 consists of 14 residues. As for time point: week 3, after first cycle of checkpoint inhibitor. Patients had no prior systemic cancer treatment, immunosuppressants or other active cancers. Sequenced by immunoSEQ multiplex PCR; TCRdb stores in-frame clones only, minus some. The sample gives 14,000 to 15,000 clones, roughly 87% of which show up once; approximately 7.8% is in the top ten. The source was blood, collected from a patient treated with checkpoint blockade. V gene TRBV30 combines with J gene TRBJ1-2; 11 bases line up with TRBD1. The TCR was taken from a human donor with melanoma. CDR3 loop: CAWRGKDRGLDYTF. The CDR3 region has the DNA TGTGCCTGGAGGGGGAAGGACAGGGGGCTTGACTACACCTTC.